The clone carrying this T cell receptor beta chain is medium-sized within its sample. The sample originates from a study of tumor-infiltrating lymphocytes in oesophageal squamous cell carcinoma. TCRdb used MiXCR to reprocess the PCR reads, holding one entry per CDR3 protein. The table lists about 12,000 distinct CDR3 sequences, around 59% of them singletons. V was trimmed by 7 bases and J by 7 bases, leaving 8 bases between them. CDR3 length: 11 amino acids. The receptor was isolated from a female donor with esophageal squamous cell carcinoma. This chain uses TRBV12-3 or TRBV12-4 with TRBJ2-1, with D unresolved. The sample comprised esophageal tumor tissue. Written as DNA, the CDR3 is TGTGCCAGCAAAACGGGTAATGAGCAGTTCTTC. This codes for CASKTGNEQFF.